This record looks at one T cell receptor beta chain sequence and its context. Germline loops: CDR1 MNHEY, CDR2 SMNVEV (reference sequence). The CDR3 sequence is 18 residues long. V dropped 7 bases and J dropped 0 bases, with 19 bases sitting between them. This sample is part of a study of blood T cell repertoires in COVID-19. Study-wide context: Samples of COVID-19 (acute and convalescent) were obtained from the United States, Italy and Spain. T cells, B-cell-depleted T cells, or PBMCs provided the cDNA or gDNA that served as material.

Under the authors' procedure: For nucleated cells, counts were estimated from reference gene primer amplification. The table came from immunoSEQ multiplex PCR; TCRdb's copy has only in-frame clones and leaves some out. The V and J calls and clone size were taken over from that table, and D and trimming were inferred from the DNA. This sample yields 60,000 to 70,000 clones, of which 76% are seen a single time; 50% belongs to the top ten. The genes are TRBV27 and TRBJ2-6; D uncertain. Sequencing input: peripheral blood. The clonotype was recovered from a woman older than 75 with acute or convalescent COVID-19. The CDR3 region is CASTLALSASSGANVLTF. The CDR3 bases are TGTGCCAGCACCCTCGCCCTATCGGCTAGCTCTGGGGCCAACGTCCTGACTTTC.